The 10 T cell receptor beta chains given below trace back to one sample, sequenced in a study of OX40 agonist ivuxolimab in advanced cancers. Clones were read by immunoSEQ multiplex PCR, and TCRdb kept only the in-frame ones, dropping some. The repertoire holds about 93,000 clones, with roughly 94% as singletons. Sequences were derived from CD4+ or CD8+ T cells sorted from blood, sampled in a trial of the OX40 agonist ivuxolimab. These receptors were taken from an adult with an advanced solid tumor such as melanoma, head and neck, liver or kidney cancer.

This chain connects TRBV10-2 to TRBJ1-2; no reliable D call. The CDR3 totals 12 residues. Between the trimmed V and J ends, which lost 7 bases and 2 bases, there was a span of 8 bases. Germline V gene data show CDR1 as WSHSY and CDR2 as SAAADI. DNA for the CDR3: TGCGCCAGCACTCAGGCGAACTATGGCTACACCTTC. Translated, it gives CASTQANYGYTF.

This clone has only one observation. The chain combines TRBV10-3 with TRBJ1-1; D call uncertain. This CDR3 is 15 amino acids long. Trimming took off 0 bases at V and 1 base at J, with 9 bases between the two ends. Germline-derived CDR1 and CDR2 are ENHRY and SYGVKD. CDR3 nucleotide sequence: TGTGCCATCAGTGAGTCGAGGGCAGCGAACACTGAAGCTTTCTTT. Its protein product is CAISESRAANTEAFF.

This chain links TRBV7-2 with TRBJ1-2; weak D call: TRBD1 (5 bases). The germline V and J ends were trimmed by 5 bases and 5 bases, with 18 bases remaining between them. This CDR3 is built from 15 residues. The germline V gene has CDR1 SGHTA and CDR2 FQGNSA. DNA for the CDR3: TGTGCCAGCAGCCAGGGATACATTCTCCGATATGGCTACACCTTC. It encodes CASSQGYILRYGYTF.

This clone was observed a handful of times. V is TRBV9 and J is TRBJ1-2; D not resolved. Looked up from germline, CDR1 is SGDLS and CDR2 is YYNGEE. CDR3 length equals 12 residues. Between the trimmed V and J ends, which lost 0 bases and 6 bases, there was a span of 6 bases. The CDR3 protein is CASSVGGNGYTF. The CDR3 nucleotides read TGTGCCAGCAGCGTAGGAGGGAATGGCTACACCTTC.

This clone was recorded once. This chain links TRBV7-9 with TRBJ2-7; D may be TRBD1 (6 bases). Germline assignment: CDR1 SEHNR and CDR2 FQNEAQ (reference sequence). The CDR3 loop spans 12 amino acids. With 5 bases removed from V and 6 bases from J, the gap between germline ends came to 11 bases. CDR3 region: CASSQGSPEQYF. The CDR3 coding sequence is TGTGCCAGCAGCCAGGGGTCTCCCGAGCAGTACTTC.

The chain uses TRBV5-5 and TRBJ2-5; possible D gene TRBD1, 6 bases. V was cut by 2 bases and J by 5 bases, with 16 bases left in between. This CDR3 is 15 amino acids long. CDR1 SGHKS and CDR2 YYEKEE come from the germline V gene (reference sequence). CDR3 protein: CASSFERRGLETQYF. As DNA, the CDR3 is TGTGCCAGCAGCTTTGAGCGAAGGGGGTTGGAGACCCAGTACTTC.

The chain employs TRBV25-1 and TRBJ2-2; D is ambiguous. This CDR3 spans 10 amino acids. V was cut by 8 bases and J by 6 bases, with 4 bases left in between. Germline V gene sequence: CDR1 MGHDK, CDR2 SYGVNS. The CDR3 nucleotides read TGTGCCAGCGGGGCCGGGGAGCTGTTTTTT. Protein sequence: CASGAGELFF.

The chain combines TRBV4-1 with TRBJ1-2, with 7 bases that match TRBD1. V shed 4 bases and J 8 bases; nucleotides not matched to a gene: 10. The V gene's germline CDR1 is MGHRA and CDR2 YSYEKL. CDR3 size: 14 residues. This CDR3 reads CASSPTFRGQGYTF. CDR3 sequence (DNA): TGCGCCAGCAGCCCCACTTTTCGGGGACAGGGCTACACCTTC.

This rearrangement joins TRBV6-5 to TRBJ1-2, with D maybe TRBD1 (6 bases). The germline CDR1 and CDR2 sequences are MNHEY and SVGAGI. The CDR3 length is 14 residues. V lost 6 bases to trimming and J lost 2 bases, with 13 bases between them. Here the CDR3 reads CASSVFQGNYGYTF. DNA for the CDR3: TGTGCCAGCAGCGTTTTTCAGGGGAACTATGGCTACACCTTC.

J is TRBJ1-2 and V is TRBV5-5; 7 nucleotides agree with TRBD1. J lost 4 bases, V lost 4 bases, and 7 bases had no gene match. Looked up from germline, CDR1 is SGHKS and CDR2 is YYEKEE (reference sequence). The CDR3 spans 14 residues. CDR3 loop: CASSPGTVFYGYTF. The CDR3 DNA reads as TGTGCCAGCAGCCCCGGGACAGTCTTCTATGGCTACACCTTC.